Shown below are 29 T cell receptor beta chains from a single sample sequenced in a study of tumor-infiltrating lymphocytes in primary liver carcinoma. The input was 400 to 500 ng total RNA; TCR beta cDNA was made from it with a constant-region primer. ARM-PCR, slightly modified, supplied the TCR beta libraries through three nested multiplex PCR rounds. It was with TRBV1-TRBV30 forward primers and a C-beta reverse primer that the first two PCR rounds were run, at 10 to 11 cycles each. TCRdb independently ran MiXCR on the multiplex PCR reads; one entry per CDR3 protein. Here the sample spans 150,000 to 200,000 distinct CDR3 sequences, approximately 86% being singletons. DNA and RNA were both co-extracted from 20-30 mg of bulk tissue that had not been sorted. Sample: tumor tissue from primary liver carcinoma. These receptor sequences come from a man aged 35-49 years with primary liver carcinoma and hepatitis B virus infection.

Comment on this clonotype: At one of its ends the junction is not consistent with the germline gene, which may arise from a read error. The chain employs TRBV12-3 or TRBV12-4 and TRBJ1-4; D not certain. This CDR3 is 14 amino acids long. CDR3 DNA sequence: TGTGCCAGCAGTTTAAATGGGGTTGGTGAAAAACTGTTTTTC. Translating gives CASSLNGVGEKLFF.

Points on this clonotype: At one end, the junction sequence differs from germline, possibly due to a read error. This chain links TRBV11-3 with TRBJ2-1; D is unclear. The CDR3 length is 14 residues. Looked up from germline, CDR1 is SGHNT and CDR2 is YENEEA. CDR3 residues: CASILGVWNNEQFF. Written as DNA, the CDR3 is TGTGCTAGCATCTTAGGCGTCTGGAACAATGAGCAGTTCTTC. Full variable domain (outside the CDR3, taken from reference TRBV11-3 and TRBJ2-1): EAGVVQSPRYKIIEKKQPVAFWCNPISGHNTLYWYLQNLGQGPELLIRYENEEAVDDSQLPKDRFSAERLKGVDSTLKIQPAELGDSAVYLCASILGVWNNEQFFGPGTRLTVL.

As concerns this clonotype: Given a much more abundant clone one base away, this may be a read error. The chain combines TRBV5-5 with TRBJ2-3; D assignment may be TRBD1 or TRBD2 (6 bases each). The CDR3 length is 15 residues. Per germline, CDR1 SGHKS and CDR2 YYEKEE (reference sequence). The CDR3 nucleotides are TGTGTCAGCACCCTGGGGGCTAGCGGCACAGATACGCAGTATTTT. Translating it yields CVSTLGASGTDTQYF.

In the case of this clonotype: One end of the junction fails to match germline, which may point to a read error. The V gene is TRBV12-3 or TRBV12-4, the J gene TRBJ1-4, with D unclear. The CDR3 has 13 residues. The CDR3 sequence: CVSSLAGSEKLFF. The CDR3 DNA reads TGTGTCAGCAGTTTAGCCGGGTCTGAAAAACTGTTTTTT.

Concerning this clonotype itself: An end of the junction differs from the germline gene, which may be a read error. V gene TRBV6-1 combines with J gene TRBJ1-1, with no clear D. This CDR3 spans 13 amino acids. Germline values: CDR1 MNHNS, CDR2 SASEGT. The CDR3 sequence: CASTEGVNTEALF. CDR3 nucleotide sequence: TGTGCCAGCACTGAGGGTGTGAACACTGAAGCTTTATTT.

Worth noting for this clonotype: An end of the junction differs from the germline gene, which may be a read error. The rearrangement joins TRBV7-8 to TRBJ1-1; the match to TRBD1 covers 7 bases. The CDR3 runs to 13 residues. Germline loops: CDR1 SGHVS, CDR2 FQNEAQ. The CDR3 DNA is TGTGGCAGCAACTTAGGGGGCATAGTTGAAGCTTTCTTT. As protein: CGSNLGGIVEAFF.

The sample holds a few counts of this clonotype. A much larger clone lies a single base off, so this may be a read error. The V call is TRBV11-2, the J call TRBJ2-5, with no clear D. The CDR3 length is 16 residues. Germline CDR1 reads SGHAT; CDR2 reads FQNNGV. The CDR3 DNA sequence: TGTGCCAGCATCTTAGTCCCGGGCCGCCTGCAGGAGACCCAGTACTTC. Translated, it gives CASILVPGRLQETQYF.

With respect to this clonotype: The germline gene is not matched at one end of the junction; a read error may be the cause. This chain uses TRBV29-1 with TRBJ1-4; the D is unclear. Germline CDR1 and CDR2: SQVTM and ANQGSEA. This CDR3 comprises 10 residues. CDR3 amino acids: CSIGHEKLFF. Written as DNA, the CDR3 is TGTAGCATTGGGCATGAAAAACTGTTTTTT.

For this clonotype: Relative to the germline gene, one junction end is altered; a read error may explain this. The gene calls are TRBV6-5 and TRBJ1-3; unclear D gene. The length of the CDR3 is 12 residues. The germline CDR1 and CDR2 sequences are MNHEY and SVGAGI. CDR3: CVSSSPATTIYF. CDR3 nucleotides: TGTGTCAGCAGTTCACCGGCCACCACCATATATTTT.

This clonotype has a count of ten or more. V usage is TRBV6-1 and J usage is TRBJ1-1; no firm D call. CDR1 and CDR2 from the germline V gene are MNHNS and SASEGT. Trimming took 2 bases from V and 11 from J, leaving 15 bases between them. This CDR3 has 13 amino acids. CDR3: CASSEMTVSDAFF. CDR3 bases: TGTGCCAGCAGTGAAATGACGGTATCGGATGCTTTCTTT.

Here the CDR3 reads CASRSDWYECTQYF. DNA for the CDR3: TGTGCCAGCAGATCCGACTGGTACGAGTGTACGCAGTATTTT. This sequence joins TRBV7-8 and TRBJ2-3; D is ambiguous. The CDR3 consists of 14 residues. Germline values: CDR1 SGHVS, CDR2 FQNEAQ. V lost 6 bases and J lost 8, with 18 bases in between.

As for this clonotype: An end of the junction does not agree with germline; a read error may underlie this. V usage is TRBV6-5 and J usage is TRBJ1-6; a weak D match, TRBD1 (6 bases). This CDR3 is 18 amino acids long. Germline V gene sequence: CDR1 MNHEY, CDR2 SVGAGI. This CDR3 is CASSYAIPGEGHNTPLYF. The CDR3 DNA reads as TGTGCCAGCAGTTACGCAATTCCAGGGGAAGGGCATAATACACCCCTCTACTTT.

This clonotype was counted at least ten times. V usage is TRBV28 and J usage is TRBJ1-2; a possible D gene is TRBD1 (6 bases). V lost 3 bases to trimming and J lost 6 bases, with 14 bases between them. Germline CDR1 is MDHEN and CDR2 is SYDVKM. This CDR3 contains 14 residues. The chain's CDR3 is CASSFTGSLNGYTF. Here the CDR3 DNA reads TGTGCCAGCAGTTTCACAGGGTCATTGAATGGCTACACCTTC.

The V call is TRBV29-1, the J call TRBJ2-1, with D possibly TRBD2 on 6 matching bases. The CDR3 has 13 residues. CDR1 and CDR2 (germline): SQVTM, ANQGSEA. CDR3 sequence (DNA): TGCAGAGTCCAAACCAATAGCGGCAATGAGCAGTTCTTC. Translating it yields CRVQTNSGNEQFF.

This clonotype came up once. A clone one base away is much larger, so this may be a read error. The chain has TRBV5-1 and TRBJ1-1, with D possibly TRBD1 on 5 matching bases. This CDR3 is 15 amino acids long. The germline V gene encodes CDR1 SGHRS and CDR2 YFSETQ. The CDR3 sequence is CASNLRQGLNTEAFF. In DNA form, the CDR3 reads TGCGCCAGCAACTTGAGGCAGGGCTTGAACACTGAAGCTTTCTTT.

The chain employs TRBV12-3 or TRBV12-4 and TRBJ2-5; 7 positions agree with TRBD2. The CDR3 totals 13 residues. The ends lost 5 bases at V and 11 bases at J; junction bases unmatched: 11. CDR3 region: CASSPNSGENQYF. CDR3 bases: TGTGCCAGCAGTCCGAACAGCGGGGAGAATCAGTACTTC.

The chain recombines TRBV11-2 with TRBJ2-7; 10 nucleotides match TRBD2. J was trimmed by 8 bases and V by 2 bases; bases with no gene match: 9. This CDR3 region has 15 residues. Per the germline V gene, CDR1 is SGHAT and CDR2 is FQNNGV. The CDR3 nucleotides are TGTGCCAGCAGCTTAACGCTAGCGGGGGTTAGCAAGCAGTACTTC. It yields the protein CASSLTLAGVSKQYF.

A remark on this clonotype: A much larger clonotype is one base distant, so this may be a read error. The chain employs TRBV28 and TRBJ2-5; D gene unclear. Trimming cost V 8 bases and J 2 bases, with 12 bases left between them. Germline CDR1 MDHEN, CDR2 SYDVKM. CDR3 size: 13 residues. CDR3 bases: TGTGCCAGCGGAATTGGACCTCAAGAGACCCAGTACTTC. Amino acid sequence: CASGIGPQETQYF.

Remarks on this clonotype: One end of the junction is discordant with germline, which a read error may explain. J is TRBJ2-7 and V is TRBV30; TRBD2 matches 12 bases. Germline V gives CDR1 GTSNPN, CDR2 SVGIG (reference sequence). The CDR3 is made up of 16 amino acids. DNA for the CDR3: TGTGCCTGGAATCTTCCAGGACTAGCGGGAAGATACGAGCACTACTTC. Protein: CAWNLPGLAGRYEHYF. Full variable domain (missing parts from reference TRBV30 and TRBJ2-7): SQTIHQWPATLVQPVGSPLSLECTVEGTSNPNLYWYRQAAGRGLQLLFYSVGIGQISSEVPQNLSASRPQDRQFILSSKKLLLSDSGFYLCAWNLPGLAGRYEHYFGPGTRLTVT.

In regard to this clonotype: Germline is not matched at one junction end, which may reflect a read error. The chain uses TRBV6-5 and TRBJ1-1; no reliable D call. The CDR3 totals 13 residues. Germline CDR1 and CDR2: MNHEY and SVGAGI. The CDR3 sequence: CDSSSSINTDTFF. Here the CDR3 DNA reads TGTGACAGCAGTTCCTCAATAAACACTGATACTTTCTTT.

This chain joins TRBV5-6 and TRBJ2-3; D is undetermined. V lost 6 bases to trimming and J lost 3 bases, with 14 bases between them. Per the germline V gene, CDR1 is SGHDT and CDR2 is YYEEEE. The CDR3 totals 14 residues. CDR3 loop: CASNSTDGTDTQYF. The CDR3 DNA reads TGTGCCAGCAACTCGACTGACGGGACAGATACGCAGTATTTT.

Turning to this clonotype: Relative to the germline gene, one junction end is altered; a read error may explain this. This CDR3 reads CASSIAPGGKGSTF. For the CDR3, the DNA is TGTGCCAGCAGTATAGCCCCAGGGGGAAAGGGCTCCACCTTC. The V and J genes are TRBV12-3 or TRBV12-4 and TRBJ1-2, with 7 bases aligning to TRBD1. This CDR3 contains 14 residues.

J is TRBJ1-1 and V is TRBV9; D gene uncertain. V was clipped by 3 bases and J by 2 bases, with 8 bases between them. Germline CDR1 and CDR2: SGDLS and YYNGEE. The CDR3 has 13 amino acids. The chain's CDR3 is CASSARANTEAFF. The CDR3, as DNA: TGTGCCAGCAGCGCTCGAGCCAACACTGAAGCTTTCTTT.

Details on this clonotype: One junction end disagrees with the germline gene, perhaps due to a read error. The chain combines TRBV4-1 with TRBJ2-7, with 14 bases fitting TRBD2. The CDR3 consists of 23 residues. Germline values: CDR1 MGHRA, CDR2 YSYEKL. The CDR3 spells CASSRLPGQGILTSGRAGGEQYF. Here the CDR3 DNA reads TGCGCCAGCAGCCGTCTACCGGGACAGGGGATATTGACTAGCGGGAGGGCCGGGGGAGAGCAATACTTC.

The rearrangement joins TRBV6-1 to TRBJ1-5; D is possibly TRBD1 (6 bases). Per germline, CDR1 MNHNS and CDR2 SASEGT. V was pared by 9 bases and J by 5 bases, with 17 bases between. The CDR3 has 14 amino acids. CDR3 sequence (DNA): TGTGCCAGTAATGAAGGGGGTACGGATCAGCCCCAGCATTTT. It specifies CASNEGGTDQPQHF.

A remark on this clonotype: One junction end disagrees with the germline gene, perhaps due to a read error. The J gene is TRBJ1-1, the V gene TRBV29-1; TRBD1 matches at 8 bases. Per germline, CDR1 SQVTM and CDR2 ANQGSEA. This CDR3 is 15 amino acids long. This CDR3 is CSVAGGWGMNAEVFF. In DNA, the CDR3 is TGCAGTGTTGCAGGGGGCTGGGGGATGAACGCTGAAGTTTTCTTT.

The chain carries TRBV5-1 and TRBJ1-1; D is uncertain. V was clipped by 0 bases and J by 6 bases, with 9 bases between them. The length of the CDR3 is 13 residues. Looked up from germline, CDR1 is SGHRS and CDR2 is YFSETQ. CDR3 sequence (DNA): TGCGCCAGCAGCTTGGCCGCTGGGTCTGAAGCTTTCTTT. This sequence encodes CASSLAAGSEAFF.

In the case of this clonotype: With a much larger clone just one base away, this may be a read error. This chain joins TRBV7-9 and TRBJ2-1, with a weak D call TRBD2 (6 bases). The CDR3 consists of 14 residues. Germline-derived CDR1 and CDR2 are SEHNR and FQNEAQ (reference sequence). The V end was cut by 10 bases, the J end by 4 bases, with 17 bases between. The CDR3 DNA reads TGTGCCATCCCTCTGTCGGGAGAGTACAATGAGCAGTTCTTC. Protein product: CAIPLSGEYNEQFF.

With respect to this clonotype: The final CDR3 position lacks the conserved phenylalanine or tryptophan, pointing to a likely read error. The rearrangement links TRBV5-1 to TRBJ2-1, with 9 bases lining up with TRBD2. Germline V gives CDR1 SGHRS, CDR2 YFSETQ. This CDR3 contains 15 residues. V dropped 3 bases and J dropped 6; count of bases not matched to a gene: 7. The CDR3 is CASSSLAGRPNEQFS. The CDR3 DNA reads TGCGCCAGCAGCTCTCTAGCGGGAAGGCCCAATGAGCAGTTCTCC.